This TCR beta chain was identified in a study of molecular identifiers for immune sequencing clone quantification (dated by TCRdb to the late 2010s). With respect to the entire study: For a replicate experiment, RNA from roughly 20,000 or 100,000 naive CD8 T cells was divided into five aliquots, and four of the five aliquots were sequenced. This methods study benchmarked molecular-identifier clustering-based TCR repertoire sequencing (MIDCIRS) and TCR RNA copy counting, using CD8 T cells to do so.

Library prep was done by PCR. TCRdb lists the instrument as NextSeq 500. Bulk TCR libraries were made following a previously described method, with the TCR primers given in Table S5. Purification of total RNA was performed with the Qiagen AllPrep DNA/RNA kit. Before analysis, reads from multiple sequencing runs of the same library were pooled. Turning to the authors' computational methods: Only reads with exact TCR constant sequence were kept, trimmed to 150 nt, and grouped by their 12-nt molecular barcodes. Reads within each barcode group were sub-clustered using a 15% Levenshtein threshold, and quality-weighted consensus sequences were constructed for each RNA molecule. Non-functional sequences were filtered out, along with any lower-count sequence sitting one edit away from another sequence. Based on a fit of two negative binomial distributions, barcode sub-clusters having less than 20% of the maximum read count were discarded. TCRdb trimmed the raw reads at Q25, called clones with MiXCR and kept productive beta chains. CDR3 protein sequences are deduplicated, and each keeps its most common genes and DNA. TCRdb, not the original authors, processed these V and J calls. A total of over 65,000 distinct CDR3 sequences appear in this sample, 20% to 25% of them only once. Less than 0.85% of the sample is held by the ten biggest clonotypes.

Libraries of naive CD8 T cells were generated from about 20,000 to 1,000,000 sorted cells, with 10%, 30% or 50% of the purified RNA used. Naive CD8 T cells were FACS-sorted as CD8+CD4-CCR7+CD45RA+ on a BD FACSAria II into RLT Plus buffer. To test detection sensitivity, Jurkat RNA equivalent to more than 9 TCR copies was spiked into samples of roughly 18,000-1,100,000 naive CD8 T cells. CD8 T cells were enriched with RosetteSep CD8+ T Cell Enrichment Cocktail and Ficoll-Paque, followed by ACK red cell lysis. This clonotype was counted ten times or more. The antigen this receptor binds is unknown. The sample holds no much larger clone one base away, and base qualities are not on file. Study-level results and caveats: When barcode sub-clustering was omitted, TCR diversity was inflated by chimeric consensus sequences, with chimeras reaching as high as 47%. Spiked-in Jurkat TCR RNA (around eleven copies' worth), which is not part of the donor repertoire, was contained in the naive libraries. In CMV-specific effector cells, clones with more than 20 RNA copies accounted for over 97% of molecules, whereas in naive cells such clones accounted for under 1%. Highly expanded clone sizes could be underestimated if identical TCR molecules share a barcode. About three recovered TCR RNA copies per cell were obtained by modeling, versus about ten by digital PCR, implying a capture efficiency of 25% to 30%. Even against a background of around 950,000 naive CD8 T cells, spiked-in Jurkat TCR RNA amounting to a single cell's worth was reported to be detectable.

The CDR3 starts with the cysteine, ends with the phenylalanine, and has 12 residues. Of all the DNA, just the CDR3 is kept, 36 bases in frame from base 1. V and J lose 3 bases and 4 bases, and a span of 7 bases separates them. The CDR1 and CDR2 encoded by the germline V gene (reference sequence) are SGHKS and YYEKEE. This TCR was sampled from a human donor in good health. Some libraries in this study had Jurkat cell RNA spiked in. The sample taken for sequencing was naive CD8+ T cells from blood, with Jurkat cell RNA spiked in. What this sample's cell subset or site label stands for: FACS-sorted CD8+CD4-CCR7+CD45RA+ naive T cells. Recombination connected TRBV5-5 to TRBJ1-2, with TRBD1 perhaps the D gene, on 5 matching bases. The CDR3 region has the sequence CASSWTTYGYTF. The DNA sequence is as follows: TGTGCCAGCAGCTGGACAACCTATGGCTACACCTTC. Joined to the reference TRBV5-5 and TRBJ1-2 proteins, this CDR3 gives the full variable domain: DAGVTQSPTHLIKTRGQQVTLRCSPISGHKSVSWYQQVLGQGPQFIFQYYEKEERGRGNFPDRFSARQFPNYSSELNVNALLLGDSALYLCASSWTTYGYTFGSGTRLTVV.